The next 18 T cell receptor beta chains were all read from a single sample in a study of T cells in Graves' hyperthyroidism and ophthalmopathy. Amplification of TCR beta CDR3 regions used RNA as the template. Initially, a first-round RT-PCR of the TCR CDR3 employed the HTBI primer set. TCRdb re-called the multiplex PCR reads through MiXCR, storing one row per CDR3 protein. The sample has hundreds of thousands of distinct CDR3 sequences, about 20% seen once. Sequencing used blood. The receptors come from a man aged 30 to 39 with Graves' ophthalmopathy.

Concerning this clonotype: Being one base from a much bigger clone, this may be a read error. The genes are TRBV7-2 and TRBJ2-5; D uncertain. The CDR3 is made up of 11 amino acids. Per germline, CDR1 SGHTA and CDR2 FQGNSA. V was pared by 2 bases and J by 7 bases, with 5 bases between. The CDR3 region is CASSLPGTQYF. CDR3 DNA sequence: TGTGCCAGCAGCTTACCGGGGACCCAGTACTTC.

This clonotype came up many times. The chain recombines TRBV28 with TRBJ1-5, with 9 bases identical to TRBD1. The V gene end was trimmed by 5 bases and the J gene end by 4 bases; junction bases not matched to a gene: 6. The CDR3 length is 15 residues. Per germline, CDR1 MDHEN and CDR2 SYDVKM. CDR3 nucleotides: TGTGCCAGCAGTCCCGGGGACAGGGATAATCAGCCCCAGCATTTT. It encodes CASSPGDRDNQPQHF.

The chain combines TRBV11-2 with TRBJ2-7; 11 nucleotides match TRBD2. The CDR3 covers 16 residues. In germline, CDR1 is SGHAT, CDR2 FQNNGV. The V gene end was trimmed by 1 base and the J gene end by 4 bases; junction bases not matched to a gene: 6. The CDR3 DNA follows: TGTGCCAGCAGCTTAGCCCCGGGACTAGCGGTGTACGAGCAGTACTTC. It encodes CASSLAPGLAVYEQYF. Based on the CDR3 plus reference TRBV11-2 and TRBJ2-7, the full variable domain is EAGVAQSPRYKIIEKRQSVAFWCNPISGHATLYWYQQILGQGPKLLIQFQNNGVVDDSQLPKDRFSAERLKGVDSTLKIQPAKLEDSAVYLCASSLAPGLAVYEQYFGPGTRLTVT.

This clonotype was counted at least ten times. This chain joins TRBV12-3 or TRBV12-4 and TRBJ2-7, with 10 nucleotides matching TRBD1. J gave up 6 bases and V 3 bases, and 5 bases lay outside the gene matches. This CDR3 has 14 amino acids. The CDR3 DNA sequence: TGTGCCAGCAGTTTTGACAGGGGGCTAAGCGAGCAGTACTTC. This translates into CASSFDRGLSEQYF.

The V call is TRBV7-9, the J call TRBJ1-5, with a possible D match to TRBD1 (5 bases). Per the germline V gene, CDR1 is SEHNR and CDR2 is FQNEAQ (reference sequence). The germline V and J ends were trimmed by 1 base and 12 bases, with 7 bases remaining between them. This CDR3 spans 11 amino acids. The CDR3: CASSLGGDQHF. The CDR3 DNA is TGTGCCAGCAGCTTAGGAGGGGACCAGCATTTT.

This clonotype was counted many times. J is TRBJ1-1 and V is TRBV4-3; the D is unclear. The ends were cut back, 1 base at V and 7 bases at J, with 10 bases in the middle. CDR3 length equals 13 residues. CDR1 LGHNA and CDR2 YSLEER come from the germline V gene. In DNA, the CDR3 is TGCGCCAGCAGCCAAGTCCGGGCCGTTGAAGCTTTCTTT. Translation gives CASSQVRAVEAFF.

This clonotype was counted many times. The V gene is TRBV12-3 or TRBV12-4, the J gene TRBJ2-7; D may be TRBD2 (6 bases). The CDR3 length is 14 residues. V was pared by 2 bases and J by 3 bases, with 11 bases between. CDR3 bases: TGTGCCAGCAGTTTACAAGCGGGCATCTACGAGCAGTACTTC. Residues: CASSLQAGIYEQYF.

The V and J genes are TRBV5-1 and TRBJ2-2; 8 nucleotides line up with TRBD1. Germline lookup yields CDR1 SGHRS and CDR2 YFSETQ. Losses at the gene ends were 4 bases for V and 3 bases for J; bases not matched to a gene: 11. The CDR3 has 17 amino acids. CDR3 nucleotide sequence: TGCGCCAGCAGCCCAGGGTTGGACAGGGACCACACCGGGGAGCTGTTTTTT. Protein: CASSPGLDRDHTGELFF.

The V call is TRBV5-6, the J call TRBJ2-1; TRBD2 matches 8 bases. CDR3 size: 14 residues. After removal of 4 bases from V and 5 bases from J, the junction contained 5 bases not matched to a gene. Germline lookup yields CDR1 SGHDT and CDR2 YYEEEE. The CDR3 sequence is CASSTSGGDNEQFF. CDR3 DNA: TGTGCCAGCAGCACCTCCGGGGGGGACAATGAGCAGTTCTTC.

J is TRBJ2-5 and V is TRBV20-1, with 10 bases fitting TRBD2. V was clipped by 0 bases and J by 4 bases; unmatched bases: 8. The CDR3 has 16 amino acids. Germline loops: CDR1 DFQATT, CDR2 SNEGSKA (reference sequence). CDR3: CSARDFTSGDAETQYF. CDR3 DNA sequence: TGCAGTGCTAGAGATTTCACTAGCGGGGACGCAGAGACCCAGTACTTC.

CDR3 sequence (DNA): TGCAGTGCTAGAGATCTCGCACTAGCGGGAGGGCCGCGGACCGGGGAGCTGTTTTTT. Translated, it gives CSARDLALAGGPRTGELFF. This rearrangement joins TRBV20-1 to TRBJ2-2; 13 positions agree with TRBD2. The length of the CDR3 is 19 residues. Germline V gene data show CDR1 as DFQATT and CDR2 as SNEGSKA (reference sequence). Trimming removed 0 bases from V and 5 bases from J; junction bases left unmatched: 12.

V and J are TRBV4-2 and TRBJ2-7; 9 bases are a match to TRBD2. V lost 0 bases, J lost 4 bases, and 4 bases stayed unmatched. Germline CDR1 is LGHNA and CDR2 is YNFKEQ. The CDR3 covers 15 residues. CDR3 region: CASSQERTSAYEQYF. CDR3 DNA: TGTGCCAGCAGCCAAGAAAGGACTAGCGCGTACGAGCAGTACTTC.

The chain couples TRBV20-1 to TRBJ2-7, with D perhaps matching TRBD2 (5 bases). Trimming took 3 bases from V and 0 from J, leaving 9 bases between them. The CDR3 length is 13 residues. Germline V gene data show CDR1 as DFQATT and CDR2 as SNEGSKA (reference sequence). CDR3 nucleotides: TGCAGTGCTAGGGGAGAACTCTCCTACGAGCAGTACTTC. Protein sequence: CSARGELSYEQYF.

As to this clonotype: Given a much more abundant clone one base away, this may be a read error. The rearrangement joins TRBV6-5 to TRBJ1-1; D may be TRBD1 (6 bases). This CDR3 has 16 residues. Trimming cost V 4 bases and J 5 bases, with 20 bases left between them. Germline CDR1 is MNHEY and CDR2 is SVGAGI. The CDR3 protein is CASSCLRGGAKTEAFF. The CDR3 nucleotides read TGTGCCAGCAGTTGCCTACGGGGGGGCGCAAAAACTGAAGCTTTCTTT.

Only a few counts were recorded for this clonotype. This chain links TRBV7-9 with TRBJ2-2, with D uncertain. This CDR3 has 15 amino acids. Trimming shortened V by 5 bases and J by 1 base, and 11 bases separated the two germline ends. The germline V gene has CDR1 SEHNR and CDR2 FQNEAQ (reference sequence). The CDR3 reads CASSPQAWNTGELFF. The CDR3 DNA reads TGTGCCAGCAGCCCACAAGCCTGGAACACCGGGGAGCTGTTTTTT.

This clonotype was observed a handful of times. This chain links TRBV18 with TRBJ2-3, with a weak D call TRBD1 (6 bases). The CDR3 consists of 15 residues. CDR1 is KGHSH, CDR2 LQKENI, per germline. Trimming took off 3 bases at V and 2 bases at J, with 12 bases between the two ends. The CDR3 reads CASSPLPGATDTQYF. The CDR3 region has the DNA TGTGCCAGCTCACCCCTACCAGGGGCCACAGATACGCAGTATTTT.

V usage is TRBV4-3 and J usage is TRBJ2-1; 7 nucleotides line up with TRBD2. J was trimmed by 7 bases and V by 4 bases; bases with no gene match: 10. The CDR3 is 15 residues long. Germline assignment: CDR1 LGHNA and CDR2 YSLEER. The CDR3 region is CASSLEGEGTNEQFF. The CDR3 DNA follows: TGCGCCAGCAGCCTAGAAGGGGAGGGGACGAATGAGCAGTTCTTC.

CDR3 residues: CAWSGLSLGRQQGPYNEQFF. The CDR3 DNA follows: TGTGCCTGGAGTGGGTTGTCTCTCGGTCGACAACAGGGGCCCTACAATGAGCAGTTCTTC. The gene calls are TRBV30 and TRBJ2-1; 7 bases are a match to TRBD1. The CDR3 loop spans 20 amino acids. J gave up 2 bases and V 1 base, and 20 bases lay outside the gene matches. CDR1 GTSNPN and CDR2 SVGIG come from the germline V gene (reference sequence).